A single TCR beta chain is shown here with its context. The antigen remains unidentified. The V gene's germline CDR1 is MDHEN and CDR2 SYDVKM. The CDR3 is 16 amino acids. The V and J ends lost 0 bases and 4 bases respectively, with 15 bases between them. Data came from immunoSEQ multiplex PCR; TCRdb stores just in-frame clones and leaves some out. The repertoire holds hundreds of thousands of clones, with around 93% as singletons. Treatment reported: about 20 received Ad26.COV2.S at low or high dose, single or two shots; roughly five received placebo; per-sample allocation not given. Material that was analyzed had been drawn on day 63 after the first vaccine or placebo injection. The sample originates from a study of Ad26.COV2.S vaccination and SARS-CoV-2 variants. For the study at large: Intramuscularly, Ad26.COV2.S was given either once or twice, 56 days apart.

Regarding the study as a whole: Spike-specific CD8+ and CD4+ T cell responses reportedly showed substantial breadth after vaccination. Estimates derived from TCR breadth and depth analyses may have underestimated total T cell responses. Vaccine and placebo recipients had similar non-spike TCR breadth.

V and J are TRBV28 and TRBJ1-1, with a weak D call TRBD1 (5 bases). The sequencing here drew on peripheral blood, taken in a trial of Ad26.COV2.S vaccine versus placebo. The source of this sequence is a person aged 18-65 years who received the Ad26.COV2.S COVID-19 vaccine or a placebo. The DNA for the CDR3 is TGTGCCAGCAGTTTATGGGCAGGGACGAGAGTCACTGAAGCTTTCTTT. It translates to CASSLWAGTRVTEAFF.